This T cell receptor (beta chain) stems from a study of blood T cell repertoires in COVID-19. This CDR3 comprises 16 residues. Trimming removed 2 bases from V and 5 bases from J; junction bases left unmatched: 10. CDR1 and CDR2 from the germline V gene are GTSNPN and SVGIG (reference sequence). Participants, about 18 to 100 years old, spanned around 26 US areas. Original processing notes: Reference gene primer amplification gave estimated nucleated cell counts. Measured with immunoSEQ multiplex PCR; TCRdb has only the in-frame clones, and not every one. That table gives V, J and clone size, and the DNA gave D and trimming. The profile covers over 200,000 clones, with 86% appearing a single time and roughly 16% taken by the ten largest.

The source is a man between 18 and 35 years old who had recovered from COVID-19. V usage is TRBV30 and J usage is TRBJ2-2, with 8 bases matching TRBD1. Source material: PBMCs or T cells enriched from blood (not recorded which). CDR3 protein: CAWSSIRTGITGELFF. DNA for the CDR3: TGTGCCTGGAGTTCAATAAGGACAGGGATAACCGGGGAGCTGTTTTTT.